This T cell receptor (beta chain) is from a study of blood T cell repertoires in COVID-19. The ends lost 0 bases at V and 5 bases at J; junction bases unmatched: 2. This CDR3 contains 13 residues. Germline loops: CDR1 SGHRS, CDR2 YFSETQ. Repertoires were generated with immunoSEQ multiplex PCR, while TCRdb's copy carries only in-frame clones and drops some. The sample contains around 180,000 clones, around 80% of which appear only once. This TCR came from a human donor in a cohort sampled during active COVID-19. V is TRBV5-1 and J is TRBJ2-7; 7 bases are shared with TRBD1. The sequenced material came from peripheral blood. This chain's CDR3 is CASSLAQGDEQYF. The DNA for the CDR3 is TGCGCCAGCAGCTTGGCCCAGGGGGACGAGCAGTACTTC.